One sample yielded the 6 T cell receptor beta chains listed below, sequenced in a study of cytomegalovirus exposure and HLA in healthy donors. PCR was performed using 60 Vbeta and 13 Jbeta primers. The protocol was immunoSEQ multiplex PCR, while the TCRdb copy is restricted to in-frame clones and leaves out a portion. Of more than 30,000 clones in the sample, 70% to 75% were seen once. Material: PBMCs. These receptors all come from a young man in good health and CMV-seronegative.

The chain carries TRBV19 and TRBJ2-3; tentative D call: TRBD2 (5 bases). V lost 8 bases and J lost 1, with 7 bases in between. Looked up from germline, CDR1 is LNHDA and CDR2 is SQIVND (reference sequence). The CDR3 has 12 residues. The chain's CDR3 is CASGRGTDTQYF. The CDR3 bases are TGTGCCAGTGGGCGGGGCACAGATACGCAGTATTTT.

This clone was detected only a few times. DNA of the CDR3: TGTGCCAGTAGGTCGGAAGCGGGATCGCGCGAGCAGTACTTC. Translating it yields CASRSEAGSREQYF. The V call is TRBV19, the J call TRBJ2-7; 7 bases agree with TRBD2. The CDR3 is 14 residues long. V shed 6 bases and J 6 bases; nucleotides not matched to a gene: 11. Germline values: CDR1 LNHDA, CDR2 SQIVND (reference sequence).

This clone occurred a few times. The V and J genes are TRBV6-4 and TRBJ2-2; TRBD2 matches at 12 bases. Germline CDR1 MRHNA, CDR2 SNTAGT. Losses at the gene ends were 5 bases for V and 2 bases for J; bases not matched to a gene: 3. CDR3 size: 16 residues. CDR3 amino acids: CASSSGLAGNTGELFF. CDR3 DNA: TGTGCCAGCAGTTCGGGACTAGCGGGCAACACCGGGGAGCTGTTTTTT.

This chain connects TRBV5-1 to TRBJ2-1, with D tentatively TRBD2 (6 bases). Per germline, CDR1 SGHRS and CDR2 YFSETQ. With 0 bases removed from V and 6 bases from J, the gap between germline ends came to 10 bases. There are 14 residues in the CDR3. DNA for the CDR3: TGCGCCAGCAGCTTGGTCCAGCGGGCCAATGAGCAGTTCTTC. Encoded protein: CASSLVQRANEQFF.

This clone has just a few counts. For the CDR3, the DNA is TGCAGCGTTGGGGGAGGGGTAGCCTTCGCTGAAGCTTTCTTT. This sequence encodes CSVGGGVAFAEAFF. The rearrangement links TRBV29-1 to TRBJ1-1, with a possible D match to TRBD1 (5 bases). V lost 4 bases, J lost 6 bases, and 18 bases lay in between. From germline, CDR1 is SQVTM and CDR2 ANQGSEA. The CDR3 spans 14 residues. Variable domain in full (rest from reference TRBV29-1 and TRBJ1-1): SAVISQKPSRDICQRGTSLTIQCQVDSQVTMMFWYRQQPGQSLTLIATANQGSEATYESGFVIDKFPISRPNLTFSTLTVSNMSPEDSSIYLCSVGGGVAFAEAFFGQGTRLTVV.

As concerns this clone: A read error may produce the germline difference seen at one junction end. The CDR3 sequence is CASREGREGTEAFF. DNA of the CDR3: TGTGCCAGCAGGGAAGGACGGGAGGGGACTGAAGCTTTCTTT. The chain links TRBV6-1 to TRBJ1-1, with D possibly being TRBD1 (5 bases). This CDR3 contains 14 residues. The germline CDR1 and CDR2 sequences are MNHNS and SASEGT.